This entry concerns a single TCR beta chain. The data originate from a study of shared clonotypes between healthy human individuals. CDR3 length equals 15 residues. Trimming removed 2 bases from V and 4 bases from J; junction bases left unmatched: 7. CDR1 is MNHEY, CDR2 SMNVEV, per germline (reference sequence). Repertoires were generated with immunoSEQ multiplex PCR, while TCRdb's copy carries only in-frame clones and drops some. The table has about 980,000 clones, about three quarters seen once. The V call is TRBV27, the J call TRBJ1-1; 7 bases match TRBD1. Sequencing was performed on memory CD4+ T cells sorted from blood. Documented subset: CD45RA-negative fraction. This receptor was obtained from a man between 18 and 35 years old in good health. The CDR3 coding sequence is TGTGCCAGCAGTTTAGGGTTTGCAGGGGGCACTGAAGCTTTCTTT. Protein sequence: CASSLGFAGGTEAFF.